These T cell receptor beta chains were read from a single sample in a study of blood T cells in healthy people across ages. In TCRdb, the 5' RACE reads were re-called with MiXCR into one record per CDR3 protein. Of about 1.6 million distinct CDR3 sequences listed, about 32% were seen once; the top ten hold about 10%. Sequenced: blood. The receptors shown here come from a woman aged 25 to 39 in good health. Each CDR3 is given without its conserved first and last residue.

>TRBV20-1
SASPLASSDEQY
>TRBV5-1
ASRMEGRLGLEY
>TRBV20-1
SANFISQETQY
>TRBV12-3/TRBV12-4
ASSGATGPWGADVQY
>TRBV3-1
ASSQVNIGPSPLH
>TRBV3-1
ASRDLASQETQY
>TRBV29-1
SVRTEPAQY
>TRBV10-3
ATTGERAEAF
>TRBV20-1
SASRLAGAPQY
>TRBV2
ASSDQREVTNEQF
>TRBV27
ASSAGPQLTDTQY
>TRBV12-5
ASGFLIRIQGTGANVRT
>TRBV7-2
ASSLVPSGRRSETQY
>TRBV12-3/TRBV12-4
ASSLGAQGSYNEQY
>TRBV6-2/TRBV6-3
ASSPPPLIVTYEQY
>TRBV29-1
SVVRAGPNTEAF
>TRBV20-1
SAPGGAGVNSPLH
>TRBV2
ASRDSAPNEQF
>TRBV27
ASSPTRAVEQF
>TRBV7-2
ASSELGRRFYEQY
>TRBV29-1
SVREPYEQY
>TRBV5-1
ASSLAASDTEAF
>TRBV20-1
STMDAISNTGELF
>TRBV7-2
ASSTDGSTYEQN
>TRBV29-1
SVEGEPNTEAF
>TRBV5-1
ASSFGQGEGEQY
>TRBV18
ASSPPGSSGANVLT
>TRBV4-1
ASSQGPQGARGDTQY
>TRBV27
ASTDDRESVDGYT
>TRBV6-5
ASSCRREGTYEQY
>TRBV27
ASSLFGHSYEQY
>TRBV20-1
SARDYGTGNYNEQF
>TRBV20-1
SAPPTGAVWVEQF
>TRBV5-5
ANSSPTSDRGGAF
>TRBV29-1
SVVSGAAPNTGELF
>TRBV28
ASSLAGQGLDTQY
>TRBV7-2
ASSFGGGYRDAYGYT
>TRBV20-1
SANKINGIPGDYGYT
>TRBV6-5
ASTGTGVHEQY
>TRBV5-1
ASSLAWAGDGTDTQY
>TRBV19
ASSFRHGDYEQY
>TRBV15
ATSITVGTGPDEQF
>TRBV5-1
ASSREVQETQY
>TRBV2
ASSARGLAGDGSDEQY
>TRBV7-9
ASSRSQAHGYT
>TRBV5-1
ASSLTVQRRETQY
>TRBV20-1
SASWTVDTEAF
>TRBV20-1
SAVQKGNQPQH
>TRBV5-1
ASSGSQGPGDTEAF
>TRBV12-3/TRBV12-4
ASSVGFPTEAF
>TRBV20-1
SASILGGGIPEAF
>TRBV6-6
ASSYQDRDFNEQF
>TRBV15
ATSRDRAQGGYT